The rows below give T cell receptor beta chains drawn from one sample of a study of cytomegalovirus exposure and HLA in healthy donors. Profiled with immunoSEQ multiplex PCR; TCRdb holds only in-frame clones, not every one. The top ten hold approximately 10% of the sample, which has some 120,000 clones, roughly 78% seen once. The sequenced sample was PBMCs. These receptors all come from a man aged 25-45 years in good health and CMV-seropositive. CDR3s include the opening cysteine and the closing phenylalanine or tryptophan. Each record gives: V gene, J gene, clone size, D gene, CDR3 DNA, CDR3 protein. D genes are given only for firm matches. The size field is filled for only some rows; it gives once, few, many or a size class.

TRBV27	TRBJ1-1	-	-	TGTGCCAGCAGCGCTCAAACAAACACTGAAGCTTTCTTT	CASSAQTNTEAFF
TRBV5-1	TRBJ1-1	-	-	TGCGCCAGCAGCTGGGACAACTCTGAAGCTTTCTTT	CASSWDNSEAFF
TRBV7-9	TRBJ2-7	-	TRBD2	TGTGCCAGCAGCTGGGCTAGCGGGAGGCGGGCATACGAGCAGTACTTC	CASSWASGRRAYEQYF
TRBV30	TRBJ2-7	-	TRBD1	TGTGCCTGGAGCCGGACAGGAGCTGACGAGCAGTACTTC	CAWSRTGADEQYF
TRBV27	TRBJ2-3	few	-	TGTGCCAGCAGTTTATCCCTAGTCACCACAGATACGCAGTATTTT	CASSLSLVTTDTQYF
TRBV4-2	TRBJ1-1	-	-	TGTGCCAGCCGGCACGGAGAGACTGAAGCTTTCTTT	CASRHGETEAFF
TRBV7-9	TRBJ1-2	-	-	TGTGCCAGCAGCCCAAAGACGGAGAGGGTTAATGGCTACACCTTC	CASSPKTERVNGYTF
TRBV5-1	TRBJ2-1	-	-	TGCGCCAGCAGCTTGGCCGTCGGCAATGAGCAGTTCTTC	CASSLAVGNEQFF
TRBV28	TRBJ2-5	-	-	TGTGCCAGCAGTTTTGAGGAGACCCAGTACTTC	CASSFEETQYF
TRBV4-3	TRBJ1-4	-	TRBD1	TGCGCCAGCAGCCAAGGACAGGGTAATGAAAAACTGTTTTTT	CASSQGQGNEKLFF
TRBV5-8	TRBJ1-1	-	-	TGTGCCAGCAGCTTGGCTCCAGGGGCTGAAGCTTTCTTT	CASSLAPGAEAFF
TRBV9	TRBJ2-5	-	TRBD1	TGTGCCAGCAGCGGCGGGACAGGTGTTGAGACCCAGTACTTC	CASSGGTGVETQYF
TRBV6-6	TRBJ2-3	-	-	TGTGCCAGCAGTTACGAGAGCCCCAGCACAGATACGCAGTATTTT	CASSYESPSTDTQYF
TRBV29-1	TRBJ2-7	-	TRBD1	TGCAGCGTTCGCGGGACAGGGGTTGGGGAGCAGTACTTC	CSVRGTGVGEQYF
TRBV15	TRBJ2-4	-	TRBD1	TGTGCCACCAGGGAACAGGGGGCAAGTAACATTCAGTACTTC	CATREQGASNIQYF
TRBV7-9	TRBJ1-4	-	-	TGTGCCAGCAGCTTAGAGTTATCCCAGATAAATGAAAAACTGTTTTTT	CASSLELSQINEKLFF
TRBV6-6	TRBJ2-1	-	-	TGTGCCAGCAGTTACCGGGACTCTCCAAATGAGCAGTTCTTC	CASSYRDSPNEQFF
TRBV9	TRBJ2-1	-	-	TGTGCCAGCAGCGTAAGCGAATCCTACAATGAGCAGTTCTTC	CASSVSESYNEQFF
TRBV19	TRBJ2-7	-	TRBD2	TGTGCCAGTAGTACGGGACAGCTGACTAGCGGAATACACTACGAGCAGTACTTC	CASSTGQLTSGIHYEQYF
TRBV9	TRBJ2-7	-	-	TGTGCCAGCAGCCCTCGGGTTATCAGCTACGAGCAGTACTTC	CASSPRVISYEQYF
TRBV4-1	TRBJ2-7	-	TRBD1	TGCGCCAGCAGCCAGGAAACAGGGGACTACGAGCAGTACTTC	CASSQETGDYEQYF
TRBV7-2	TRBJ1-1	few	TRBD1	TGTGCCAGCACCCGAAACAGGGGGCCATTAGAAGCTTTCTTT	CASTRNRGPLEAFF
TRBV5-1	TRBJ2-7	-	-	TGCGCCAGCAGCGACAGGCGAACGAGCTCCTACGAGCAGTACTTC	CASSDRRTSSYEQYF
TRBV7-2	TRBJ1-2	-	-	TGTGCCAGCAGCTTAGGAGCAGGGGCCAACTATGGCTACACCTTC	CASSLGAGANYGYTF
TRBV5-4	TRBJ2-2	-	-	TGTGCCAGCAGCGTTGGGACTTTGAACACCGGGGAGCTGTTTTTT	CASSVGTLNTGELFF
TRBV5-6	TRBJ1-2	few	-	TGTGCCAGCAGCCAGGGGCTTTCTAGTGGCTACACCTTC	CASSQGLSSGYTF
TRBV28	TRBJ2-4	few	-	TGTGCCAGCAGTTTTGGGGGGAGAGGAAACATTCAGTACTTC	CASSFGGRGNIQYF
TRBV7-9	TRBJ2-7	-	-	TGTGCCAGCAGCCCCCCCGGGAGCTCGCTCTACGAGCAGTACTTC	CASSPPGSSLYEQYF
TRBV5-1	TRBJ1-4	-	TRBD1	TGCGCCAGCAGCGTTGGGACAGGAAAGAATGAAAAACTGTTTTTT	CASSVGTGKNEKLFF
TRBV27	TRBJ2-2	-	-	TGTGCCAGCAGTTCCGACAGCCTAGGCGCCGGGGAGCTGTTTTTT	CASSSDSLGAGELFF
TRBV28	TRBJ1-2	-	TRBD1	TGTGCCAGCAAGGCCCTCAGGGGGTCAGGGGGCTACACCTTC	CASKALRGSGGYTF
TRBV25-1	TRBJ2-1	few	TRBD2	TGTGCCAGCAGCAGCGGGAGGGCCCCCAATGAGCAGTTCTTC	CASSSGRAPNEQFF
TRBV13	TRBJ2-2	once	TRBD2	TGTGCCAGCAGCTTAATAGCGGGAGCCGGGGAGCTGTTTTTT	CASSLIAGAGELFF
TRBV10-3	TRBJ1-4	-	-	TGTGCCATCAGAGGTCAGGGGAATGAAAAACTGTTTTTT	CAIRGQGNEKLFF
TRBV10-1	TRBJ1-2	-	TRBD1	TGCGCCAGCAGTGGGGACAGGTTGCATGGCTACACCTTC	CASSGDRLHGYTF
TRBV28	TRBJ1-5	-	TRBD1	TGTGCCAGCAGCCGTCCAGGGGGCTGGAATCAGCCCCAGCATTTT	CASSRPGGWNQPQHF
TRBV14	TRBJ2-6	-	-	TGTGCCAGCAGCCAAGCTGTCAGGGGAAATGGGGCCAACGTCCTGACTTTC	CASSQAVRGNGANVLTF
TRBV30	TRBJ1-2	-	-	TGTGCCTGGAGCAGGGCCCTAAATGGTGGCTACACCTTC	CAWSRALNGGYTF
TRBV27	TRBJ1-1	-	-	TGTGCCAGCAGTTTGAATAGGGGGGGCTCTAACACTGAAGCTTTCTTT	CASSLNRGGSNTEAFF
TRBV11-2	TRBJ2-2	-	-	TGTGCCAGCAGCTTATTTTCCGGGAGCACCGGGGAGCTGTTTTTT	CASSLFSGSTGELFF
TRBV5-1	TRBJ1-1	-	-	TGCGCCAGCAGCCGTCGGGGAGCTGAAGCTTTCTTT	CASSRRGAEAFF
TRBV5-1	TRBJ2-3	few	-	TGCGCCAGCAGCTTGGATCAGGGAACCACAGATACGCAGTATTTT	CASSLDQGTTDTQYF
TRBV28	TRBJ2-1	-	TRBD1	TGTGCCAGCAGAACAGTGACAGGGGGTATCAATGAGCAGTTCTTC	CASRTVTGGINEQFF
TRBV27	TRBJ2-1	-	-	TGTGCCAGCAGTTTATCAGGTCTCGGGAGAACTGAGCAGTTCTTC	CASSLSGLGRTEQFF
TRBV27	TRBJ1-5	-	-	TGTGCCAGCAGTTTATCTCTCAATCAGCCCCAGCATTTT	CASSLSLNQPQHF
TRBV28	TRBJ1-1	-	TRBD1	TGTGCCAGCAGTCTCCCTGGGACAGGGGTCGTGAACACTGAAGCTTTCTTT	CASSLPGTGVVNTEAFF
TRBV9	TRBJ2-3	-	TRBD2	TGTGCCAGCAGCGCACTTAGCGGGCTAACCCTCACAGATACGCAGTATTTT	CASSALSGLTLTDTQYF